The 21 T cell receptor beta chains in this list originate from one sample, sequenced in a study of cytomegalovirus exposure and HLA in healthy donors (dated by TCRdb to between 2016 and 2019). Libraries came from the immunoSEQ multiplex PCR assay. A mixture of 60 forward primers for TCR Vbeta segments and 13 reverse primers for TCR Jbeta segments was used in the multiplex PCR. TCRdb carries this immuneACCESS record with in-frame sequences only. Its versions omit some clonotypes, under half of them owing to an unresolved V gene in the studies checked, with the rest unexplained. The sample table contains just over 150,000 clones; only one count was recorded for roughly 80% of them. Of the sample, 2% to 2.5% falls within the top ten clones. Sample: PBMCs. The origin of the receptors is a female donor in good health and CMV-seronegative.

This chain links TRBV5-1 with TRBJ2-5, with TRBD2 matching 10 bases. After removal of 0 bases from V and 5 bases from J, the junction contained 10 bases not matched to a gene. CDR3 length: 17 residues. Germline CDR1 reads SGHRS; CDR2 reads YFSETQ. CDR3 bases: TGCGCCAGCAGCTTGGAGCCTAGCGGGAGTCTGGGGGAGACCCAGTACTTC. Protein: CASSLEPSGSLGETQYF.

V gene TRBV10-3 combines with J gene TRBJ1-2; no firm D call. The germline V gene has CDR1 ENHRY and CDR2 SYGVKD. The germline V and J ends were trimmed by 6 bases and 5 bases, with 10 bases remaining between them. The CDR3 spans 12 residues. The chain's CDR3 is CAISPDGYGYTF. The CDR3 nucleotides are TGTGCCATCAGCCCAGACGGGTATGGCTACACCTTC.

This sequence joins TRBV5-4 and TRBJ2-7, with TRBD2 matching over 10 bases. Germline V gene lookup returns CDR1 SGHNT and CDR2 YYREEE (reference sequence). The CDR3 runs to 17 residues. The ends lost 0 bases at V and 4 bases at J; junction bases unmatched: 10. The chain's CDR3 is CASSLAGGSGGWYEQYF. Written as DNA, the CDR3 is TGTGCCAGCAGCTTGGCTGGGGGTAGCGGGGGGTGGTACGAGCAGTACTTC.

V usage is TRBV18 and J usage is TRBJ1-4, with 9 nucleotides matching TRBD1. From germline, CDR1 is KGHSH and CDR2 LQKENI. The CDR3 is 15 residues long. After removal of 2 bases from V and 8 bases from J, the junction contained 6 bases not matched to a gene. CDR3 DNA: TGTGCCAGCTCACCAACACAGGGGGCAGAAGAAAAACTGTTTTTT. It encodes CASSPTQGAEEKLFF.

This clone was counted a few times. The J gene is TRBJ2-5, the V gene TRBV5-1; weak D call: TRBD1 (5 bases). Trimming removed 0 bases from V and 3 bases from J, with 9 bases in between. Germline V gene lookup returns CDR1 SGHRS and CDR2 YFSETQ. This CDR3 region has 14 residues. CDR3 region: CASSLAAGKETQYF. CDR3 bases: TGCGCCAGCAGCTTGGCCGCAGGGAAAGAGACCCAGTACTTC.

The J gene is TRBJ2-7, the V gene TRBV11-2; 7 bases match TRBD1. Germline CDR1 and CDR2: SGHAT and FQNNGV. The CDR3 runs to 12 residues. V trimming: 10 bases; J trimming: 0 bases; junction bases outside the gene matches: 3. The CDR3 loop reads CATGGSSYEQYF. The CDR3 nucleotides read TGTGCCACAGGGGGTAGCTCCTACGAGCAGTACTTC.

This chain uses TRBV4-2 with TRBJ1-1, with 7 positions matching TRBD1. V lost 1 base and J lost 3; bases outside the gene matches: 5. This CDR3 is built from 15 residues. Germline-derived CDR1 and CDR2 are LGHNA and YNFKEQ. The CDR3 region is CASSQGGTVDTEAFF. In DNA form, the CDR3 reads TGTGCCAGCAGCCAAGGAGGGACAGTGGACACTGAAGCTTTCTTT.

This chain joins TRBV6-1 and TRBJ2-7; 12 nucleotides align to TRBD2. This CDR3 comprises 13 residues. V trimming: 6 bases; J trimming: 7 bases; junction bases outside the gene matches: 4. The germline gives CDR1 MNHNS, CDR2 SASEGT. CDR3 residues: CASRLAGGREQYF. The CDR3 DNA is TGTGCCAGCAGGCTAGCGGGGGGGCGGGAGCAGTACTTC.

This clone was picked up a small number of times. V usage is TRBV5-6 and J usage is TRBJ2-5; D might be TRBD1 (5 bases). V was pared by 4 bases and J by 2 bases, with 12 bases between. Germline V gene lookup returns CDR1 SGHDT and CDR2 YYEEEE. The CDR3 covers 14 residues. CDR3 protein: CASSVGAVQETQYF. In DNA form, the CDR3 reads TGTGCCAGCAGCGTTGGGGCAGTTCAAGAGACCCAGTACTTC.

The chain couples TRBV9 to TRBJ2-3; TRBD2 matches at 8 bases. CDR3 length equals 19 residues. V was pared by 0 bases and J by 1 base, with 13 bases of the junction left unmatched. Germline loops: CDR1 SGDLS, CDR2 YYNGEE. The CDR3 loop reads CASSVELRRSGSGTDTQYF. The CDR3 nucleotides are TGTGCCAGCAGCGTAGAATTGAGGAGGAGCGGGAGTGGCACAGATACGCAGTATTTT. Combining the CDR3 with reference TRBV9 and TRBJ2-3 gives the whole variable domain DSGVTQTPKHLITATGQRVTLRCSPRSGDLSVYWYQQSLDQGLQFLIQYYNGEERAKGNILERFSAQQFPDLHSELNLSSLELGDSALYFCASSVELRRSGSGTDTQYFGPGTRLTVL.

The chain employs TRBV4-1 and TRBJ2-5; 9 nucleotides agree with TRBD1. Germline V gene sequence: CDR1 MGHRA, CDR2 YSYEKL. The CDR3 covers 15 residues. The ends lost 0 bases at V and 5 bases at J; junction bases unmatched: 4. The CDR3 loop reads CASSQDGTGWETQYF. CDR3 nucleotide sequence: TGCGCCAGCAGCCAAGACGGGACAGGGTGGGAGACCCAGTACTTC.

The V and J genes are TRBV11-3 and TRBJ2-3; 9 bases match TRBD1. The V and J ends lost 5 bases and 3 bases, in that order; junction bases with no gene match: 9. Per germline, CDR1 SGHNT and CDR2 YENEEA. This CDR3 is 16 amino acids long. The CDR3: CASSPGTGTRTDTQYF. In DNA, the CDR3 is TGTGCCAGCAGCCCCGGGACAGGGACGAGAACAGATACGCAGTATTTT.

The V call is TRBV5-6, the J call TRBJ2-3, with D perhaps TRBD2 (5 bases). V lost 3 bases, J lost 6 bases, and 17 bases lay in between. Germline CDR1 SGHDT, CDR2 YYEEEE. There are 15 residues in the CDR3. The chain's CDR3 is CASSSRTDKRDTQYF. DNA of the CDR3: TGTGCCAGCAGCTCTCGGACTGACAAGAGGGATACGCAGTATTTT.

In its sample, this clone was seen a few times. The gene calls are TRBV5-8 and TRBJ1-4; 7 bases line up with TRBD1. Germline CDR1 reads SGHTS; CDR2 reads YDEGEE. V was clipped by 4 bases and J by 7 bases; unmatched bases: 13. The CDR3 totals 16 residues. CDR3: CASSLPFDRDGEKLFF. CDR3 in DNA: TGTGCCAGCAGCCTCCCGTTCGACAGGGATGGTGAAAAACTGTTTTTT.

The CDR3 is CASNTGYGTEAFF. CDR3 nucleotide sequence: TGTGCCAGCAACACAGGGTATGGCACTGAAGCTTTCTTT. The chain carries TRBV2 and TRBJ1-1; D might be TRBD1 (6 bases). CDR1 and CDR2 from the germline V gene are SNHLY and FYNNEI. CDR3 length: 13 amino acids. Trimming cost V 7 bases and J 4 bases, with 13 bases left between them.

The CDR3 sequence: CASSYAQGGSGAFF. The CDR3 DNA is TGTGCCAGCAGTTACGCCCAGGGGGGCAGTGGAGCTTTCTTT. This rearrangement joins TRBV6-6 to TRBJ1-1, with 7 bases fitting TRBD1. The CDR3 has 14 amino acids. Germline V gene lookup returns CDR1 MNHNY and CDR2 SVGAGI (reference sequence). Germline trimming cut 2 bases from V and 10 bases from J; bases unmatched to any gene: 10.

V is TRBV7-2 and J is TRBJ2-7, with TRBD1 matching 8 bases. The CDR3 spans 13 residues. The trim removed 7 bases at V and 4 bases at J, leaving 6 bases unmatched. CDR1 is SGHTA, CDR2 FQGNSA, per germline. This CDR3 reads CASNHGQGYEQYF. The CDR3 DNA reads TGTGCCAGCAACCATGGACAGGGTTACGAGCAGTACTTC.

The rearrangement uses TRBV19 and TRBJ2-1, with 13 bases matching TRBD2. Germline trimming cut 5 bases from V and 6 bases from J; bases unmatched to any gene: 10. CDR3 length equals 17 residues. Germline V gene lookup returns CDR1 LNHDA and CDR2 SQIVND (reference sequence). The CDR3 DNA reads as TGTGCCAGTAGTCCACCCCAGGGACTAGCGGGACTCAATGAGCAGTTCTTC. Its translation is CASSPPQGLAGLNEQFF.

The CDR3 protein is CASSLGFGARLSGLPYNEQFF. The CDR3 DNA sequence: TGTGCCAGCAGTCTGGGGTTCGGCGCCAGACTCTCAGGGTTACCCTACAATGAGCAGTTCTTC. The chain carries TRBV28 and TRBJ2-1; D is possibly TRBD1 (5 bases). V was clipped by 5 bases and J by 2 bases, with 31 bases between them. Looked up from germline, CDR1 is MDHEN and CDR2 is SYDVKM. This CDR3 is 21 amino acids long. The variable domain in full, with the rest retrieved from reference TRBV28 and TRBJ2-1, is DVKVTQSSRYLVKRTGEKVFLECVQDMDHENMFWYRQDPGLGLRLIYFSYDVKMKEKGDIPEGYSVSREKKERFSLILESASTNQTSMYLCASSLGFGARLSGLPYNEQFFGPGTRLTVL.

This clone appeared a single time. This chain connects TRBV6-5 to TRBJ1-2, with 8 bases fitting TRBD1. CDR1 MNHEY and CDR2 SVGAGI come from the germline V gene. The CDR3 runs 15 residues. J gave up 2 bases and V 0 bases, and 2 bases lay outside the gene matches. The CDR3 DNA sequence: TGTGCCAGCAGTTACTCCAGGGGGCGAAACTATGGCTACACCTTC. Translation: CASSYSRGRNYGYTF.

The chain carries TRBV19 and TRBJ1-5; D is unresolved. Germline V gene sequence: CDR1 LNHDA, CDR2 SQIVND (reference sequence). V was shortened by 1 base and J by 7 bases, with 5 bases between the two germline ends. The CDR3 has 12 amino acids. The CDR3, as DNA: TGTGCCAGTAGTATAGGCAGGCAGCCCCAGCATTTT. Translated, it gives CASSIGRQPQHF.